The clone carrying this T cell receptor beta chain was seen only a few times. The time point is: pre-treatment sample, taken before nivolumab and TIL therapy. Most excised metastases sampled were pleural nodules or supraclavicular lymph nodes. Adults with stage 4 NSCLC were enrolled in a phase I trial. These data originate in a study of TIL therapy for anti-PD-1-resistant metastatic lung cancer. Study at large: Median tumor PD-L1 proportion score was about 6%.

The immunoSEQ assay was v3. Clones were read by immunoSEQ multiplex PCR, and TCRdb kept only the in-frame ones, dropping some. The sample has some 26,000 clones, 60% to 80% seen once. The CDR3 has 15 amino acids. Germline V gene sequence: CDR1 MNHEY, CDR2 SVGAGI. The V and J ends lost 6 bases and 0 bases respectively, with 12 bases between them. Specimen: tumor tissue, collected at baseline. V and J are TRBV6-5 and TRBJ1-5, with a tentative D call TRBD1 (6 bases). This TCR derives from a woman aged 30 to 85 with non-small cell lung cancer. Here the CDR3 DNA reads TGTGCCAGCAGGGCACAGGGACATAGCAATCAGCCCCAGCATTTT. Protein product: CASRAQGHSNQPQHF.